The 30 T cell receptor beta chains below were found in one sample sequenced in a study of blood T cell repertoires in COVID-19 (dated by TCRdb to the early 2020s). The protocol used for the library was the immunoSEQ multiplex PCR assay. TCRdb took over this immuneACCESS table, retaining in-frame rearrangements with V and J assigned. Such tables are incomplete; in checked studies, under half of the missing clones stem from an unresolved V gene, and the remainder is unexplained. Counted in this sample were about 160,000 clones; 93% of them appeared once. Around 2% of the sample goes to the ten largest clones. Specimen: peripheral blood. The receptor set was obtained from an older woman with COVID-19, enrolled during active disease.

J is TRBJ1-2 and V is TRBV5-1, with a possible D match to TRBD1 (5 bases). V lost 0 bases and J 4 bases, leaving 19 bases between the germline ends. Germline assignment: CDR1 SGHRS and CDR2 YFSETQ. The CDR3 has 17 amino acids. CDR3 DNA sequence: TGCGCCAGCAGCTTGGATAGCTCACCAGGGCAGCCCTATGGCTACACCTTC. Encoded protein: CASSLDSSPGQPYGYTF.

This chain joins TRBV27 and TRBJ1-6, with unresolved D. Germline V gene lookup returns CDR1 MNHEY and CDR2 SMNVEV (reference sequence). V shed 4 bases and J shed 7 bases, with 17 bases lying between them. The CDR3 is 16 residues long. As DNA, the CDR3 is TGTGCCAGCAGTTCTATTATTGAACAGTTAAATTCACCCCTCCACTTT. The encoded protein is CASSSIIEQLNSPLHF.

The chain carries TRBV20-1 and TRBJ2-2; D might be TRBD2 (5 bases). Germline V gives CDR1 DFQATT, CDR2 SNEGSKA (reference sequence). The V end was cut by 3 bases, the J end by 1 base, with 9 bases between. The CDR3 is 14 residues long. The DNA for the CDR3 is TGCAGTGCTAGTCGGGGTCTGAACACCGGGGAGCTGTTTTTT. Encoded protein: CSASRGLNTGELFF.

This rearrangement joins TRBV7-2 to TRBJ1-2, with TRBD1 as a possible D gene (6 bases). CDR1 and CDR2 from the germline V gene are SGHTA and FQGNSA. V shed 4 bases and J shed 4 bases, with 13 bases lying between them. CDR3 length equals 14 residues. The CDR3 DNA sequence: TGTGCCAGCAGCTCCGGGAGGGGGGCCTATGGCTACACCTTC. It is translated as CASSSGRGAYGYTF.

The J gene is TRBJ2-1, the V gene TRBV5-1, with TRBD2 identical over 9 bases. The CDR3 consists of 16 residues. V lost 1 base, J lost 3 bases, and 5 bases stayed unmatched. Germline CDR1 reads SGHRS; CDR2 reads YFSETQ. The CDR3 DNA reads as TGCGCCAGCAGCTTGAGACTAGCGGAGAACTACAATGAGCAGTTCTTC. This translates into CASSLRLAENYNEQFF. The full variable domain, its missing parts supplied by reference TRBV5-1 and TRBJ2-1, is KAGVTQTPRYLIKTRGQQVTLSCSPISGHRSVSWYQQTPGQGLQFLFEYFSETQRNKGNFPGRFSGRQFSNSRSEMNVSTLELGDSALYLCASSLRLAENYNEQFFGPGTRLTVL.

The gene calls are TRBV4-1 and TRBJ2-2; tentative D call: TRBD2 (6 bases). CDR1 MGHRA and CDR2 YSYEKL come from the germline V gene. V was pared by 0 bases and J by 6 bases, with 14 bases between. The CDR3 runs to 16 residues. Here the CDR3 reads CASSQEAGRRSGELFF. The CDR3 coding sequence is TGCGCCAGCAGCCAAGAGGCAGGGAGGAGGTCCGGGGAGCTGTTTTTT.

The rearrangement uses TRBV5-1 and TRBJ1-3, with D perhaps TRBD1 (6 bases). Trimming took 5 bases from V and 0 from J, leaving 12 bases between them. Germline V gene sequence: CDR1 SGHRS, CDR2 YFSETQ. The CDR3 runs 15 residues. CDR3 residues: CASRDSLYSGNTIYF. The CDR3 DNA follows: TGCGCCAGCAGGGACAGCCTCTACTCTGGAAACACCATATATTTT.

The V gene is TRBV19, the J gene TRBJ1-4; tentative D call: TRBD1 (5 bases). The length of the CDR3 is 13 residues. V dropped 4 bases and J dropped 6 bases, with 9 bases sitting between them. Germline V gene data show CDR1 as LNHDA and CDR2 as SQIVND (reference sequence). The CDR3 loop is CASSRGQDEKLFF. The CDR3, as DNA: TGTGCCAGTAGTAGAGGACAAGATGAAAAACTGTTTTTT.

The rearrangement joins TRBV19 to TRBJ1-3; D remains ambiguous. CDR3 length: 12 amino acids. Germline V gene sequence: CDR1 LNHDA, CDR2 SQIVND (reference sequence). Trimming pared 6 bases from V and 5 bases from J, leaving 8 bases between. The CDR3 loop reads CASRATRNTIYF. CDR3 bases: TGTGCCAGTAGAGCAACGAGAAACACCATATATTTT.

The J gene is TRBJ1-1, the V gene TRBV6-2 or TRBV6-3; weak D call: TRBD1 (5 bases). The V gene lost 2 bases and the J gene lost 5 bases, with 12 bases spanning the gap. This CDR3 contains 14 residues. The germline V gene encodes CDR1 MNHEY and CDR2 SVGEGT. CDR3 amino acids: CASSYKGSRTEAFF. In DNA, the CDR3 is TGTGCCAGCAGTTACAAGGGGTCAAGGACTGAAGCTTTCTTT.

The genes are TRBV18 and TRBJ1-5; possibly TRBD1 for D (5 bases). V lost 2 bases, J lost 5 bases, and 10 bases lay in between. Per germline, CDR1 KGHSH and CDR2 LQKENI. This CDR3 is built from 14 residues. The CDR3 loop reads CASSPGSGDQPQHF. CDR3 sequence (DNA): TGTGCCAGCTCACCAGGGTCGGGGGATCAGCCCCAGCATTTT.

This rearrangement joins TRBV21-1 to TRBJ1-5; the D call TRBD1 from the table was never checked on the DNA. TRBV21-1 is described as a pseudogene. This CDR3 has 17 residues. DNA of the CDR3: TGTGCCAGCAGCAAAAGGGAACGGACAAATAGCAATCAGCCCCAGCATTTT. It yields the protein CASSKRERTNSNQPQHF.

The gene calls are TRBV9 and TRBJ1-6, with 8 bases aligning to TRBD1. The V gene end was trimmed by 8 bases and the J gene end by 7 bases; junction bases not matched to a gene: 11. This CDR3 has 15 residues. From germline, CDR1 is SGDLS and CDR2 YYNGEE. The CDR3 DNA is TGTGCCAGTTCTCGGTCAGGGGGCTGGAATTCACCCCTCCACTTT. It codes for CASSRSGGWNSPLHF.

This chain joins TRBV6-5 and TRBJ1-2; 8 positions agree with TRBD1. The length of the CDR3 is 13 residues. V shed 6 bases and J 3 bases; nucleotides not matched to a gene: 3. CDR1 and CDR2 from the germline V gene are MNHEY and SVGAGI. The CDR3 region has the DNA TGTGCCAGCAGGGCAGGGGGCGACTATGGCTACACCTTC. As protein: CASRAGGDYGYTF.

The V gene is TRBV19, the J gene TRBJ2-7; 10 positions match TRBD1. The CDR3 runs to 15 residues. Germline CDR1 and CDR2: LNHDA and SQIVND (reference sequence). Unmatched junction bases numbered 5, after V lost 3 bases and J lost 3 bases. CDR3 loop: CASSIRGTGDYEQYF. The CDR3 bases are TGTGCCAGTAGTATTCGGGGGACAGGGGACTACGAGCAGTACTTC.

The V gene is TRBV3-1 (or the pseudogene TRBV3-2), the J gene TRBJ2-3; D uncertain. The V gene lost 4 bases and the J gene lost 6 bases, with 8 bases spanning the gap. CDR1 and CDR2 from the germline V gene are LGHDT and YNNKEL (reference sequence). The CDR3 consists of 12 residues. For the CDR3, the DNA is TGTGCCAGCAGCCCTTTGAGGGATACGCAGTATTTT. The encoded protein is CASSPLRDTQYF.

The sample holds one count of this clone. CDR3 nucleotides: TGCAGCGTTGTAGGGACTAGCAAATCCTACGAGCAGTACTTC. It translates to CSVVGTSKSYEQYF. The chain recombines TRBV29-1 with TRBJ2-7, with TRBD2 matching 9 bases. The germline CDR1 and CDR2 sequences are SQVTM and ANQGSEA. This CDR3 has 14 residues. V gave up 4 bases and J gave up 1 base; unmatched junction bases: 5.

This chain's CDR3 is CATLRDNNYGYTF. The CDR3 region has the DNA TGTGCCACCCTTAGGGACAACAACTATGGCTACACCTTC. The genes are TRBV6-5 and TRBJ1-2; D perhaps matches TRBD1 (6 bases). Germline V gene sequence: CDR1 MNHEY, CDR2 SVGAGI. This CDR3 is 13 amino acids long. The V gene lost 10 bases and the J gene lost 2 bases, with 14 bases spanning the gap.

The rearrangement links TRBV19 to TRBJ1-1, with D uncertain. CDR3 length equals 13 residues. Looked up from germline, CDR1 is LNHDA and CDR2 is SQIVND (reference sequence). V was cut by 6 bases and J by 4 bases, with 12 bases left in between. The CDR3 loop reads CASSPPRGTEAFF. CDR3 DNA: TGTGCCAGTAGCCCACCCCGGGGCACTGAAGCTTTCTTT. The full variable domain, completed using reference TRBV19 and TRBJ1-1, is DGGITQSPKYLFRKEGQNVTLSCEQNLNHDAMYWYRQDPGQGLRLIYYSQIVNDFQKGDIAEGYSVSREKKESFPLTVTSAQKNPTAFYLCASSPPRGTEAFFGQGTRLTVV.

This chain links TRBV6-5 with TRBJ2-5; TRBD1 aligns across 7 bases. Germline assignment: CDR1 MNHEY and CDR2 SVGAGI. The CDR3 length is 14 residues. V shed 4 bases and J 5 bases; nucleotides not matched to a gene: 7. Here the CDR3 DNA reads TGTGCCAGCAGTTTTTTCGTCAGGGGGGAGACCCAGTACTTC. Translated: CASSFFVRGETQYF.

The rearrangement uses TRBV18 and TRBJ2-2; no clear D gene. The CDR3 sequence is 13 residues long. V was clipped by 5 bases and J by 5 bases, with 9 bases between them. Germline values: CDR1 KGHSH, CDR2 LQKENI. This CDR3 is CASSSTETGELFF. The CDR3 nucleotides are TGTGCCAGCTCATCGACGGAGACCGGGGAGCTGTTTTTT.

The chain combines TRBV19 with TRBJ1-1, with D unclear. Germline loops: CDR1 LNHDA, CDR2 SQIVND (reference sequence). The CDR3 spans 14 residues. V lost 10 bases, J lost 2 bases, and 17 bases lay in between. DNA for the CDR3: TGTGCCACCCTACCTGGAGGAATTAACACTGAAGCTTTCTTT. Encoded protein: CATLPGGINTEAFF. Full variable domain (outside the CDR3, taken from reference TRBV19 and TRBJ1-1): DGGITQSPKYLFRKEGQNVTLSCEQNLNHDAMYWYRQDPGQGLRLIYYSQIVNDFQKGDIAEGYSVSREKKESFPLTVTSAQKNPTAFYLCATLPGGINTEAFFGQGTRLTVV.

The J gene is TRBJ1-2, the V gene TRBV29-1, with TRBD1 matching 9 bases. Germline loops: CDR1 SQVTM, CDR2 ANQGSEA. CDR3 length: 14 amino acids. The V and J ends lost 6 bases and 5 bases, in that order; junction bases with no gene match: 10. The CDR3: CSVLAVGQGYGYTF. In nucleotides, the CDR3 is TGCAGCGTATTAGCCGTGGGACAGGGATATGGCTACACCTTC.

The chain recombines TRBV20-1 with TRBJ1-5; perhaps TRBD1 as D (6 bases). Trimming removed 3 bases from V and 0 bases from J, with 18 bases in between. The CDR3 totals 17 residues. Germline V lookup: CDR1 DFQATT, CDR2 SNEGSKA (reference sequence). CDR3 in DNA: TGCAGTGCTAGTTGGGATTCAGGGGACTATAGCAATCAGCCCCAGCATTTT. Its protein product is CSASWDSGDYSNQPQHF.

CDR3 protein: CASTEGRGELFF. The CDR3 nucleotides are TGTGCCAGCACCGAGGGGAGGGGGGAGCTGTTTTTT. This chain joins TRBV6-5 and TRBJ2-2, with TRBD2 as a possible D gene (6 bases). This CDR3 has 12 amino acids. CDR1 and CDR2 from the germline V gene are MNHEY and SVGAGI. V was cut by 7 bases and J by 8 bases, with 11 bases left in between.

The CDR3 sequence is CASSQDSGFNSPLHF. As DNA, the CDR3 is TGCGCCAGCAGCCAAGATTCAGGGTTTAATTCACCCCTCCACTTT. This sequence joins TRBV4-3 and TRBJ1-6, with D tentatively TRBD1 (5 bases). Trimming took off 0 bases at V and 6 bases at J, with 9 bases between the two ends. This CDR3 is 15 amino acids long. Germline assignment: CDR1 LGHNA and CDR2 YSLEER.

The V and J genes are TRBV29-1 and TRBJ1-2, with D unclear. Germline lookup yields CDR1 SQVTM and CDR2 ANQGSEA. The CDR3 extends over 12 amino acids. Trimming cost V 4 bases and J 8 bases, with 14 bases left between them. DNA for the CDR3: TGCAGCGTTGGGCAGGCCATCTCGGGCTACACCTTC. Protein: CSVGQAISGYTF.

The gene calls are TRBV18 and TRBJ1-5; 8 nucleotides match TRBD1. V was pared by 1 base and J by 3 bases, with 2 bases of the junction left unmatched. Germline CDR1 and CDR2: KGHSH and LQKENI. The CDR3 consists of 15 residues. This CDR3 reads CASSPLGQVNQPQHF. The CDR3 DNA sequence: TGTGCCAGCTCACCACTGGGACAGGTCAATCAGCCCCAGCATTTT.

J is TRBJ1-5 and V is TRBV6-5; no firm D call. The germline V and J ends were trimmed by 6 bases and 3 bases, with 12 bases remaining between them. The CDR3 consists of 14 residues. Per the germline V gene, CDR1 is MNHEY and CDR2 is SVGAGI. CDR3 protein: CASSPDNINQPQHF. The CDR3, as DNA: TGTGCCAGCAGCCCCGACAACATCAATCAGCCCCAGCATTTT.

V and J are TRBV6-6 and TRBJ1-1, with 7 bases fitting TRBD1. CDR1 MNHNY and CDR2 SVGAGI come from the germline V gene (reference sequence). Trimming at V came to 2 bases and at J to 4 bases, leaving 7 bases not matched to a gene. This CDR3 comprises 15 residues. CDR3 protein: CASSYDRVGLTEAFF. CDR3 in DNA: TGTGCCAGCAGTTACGACAGGGTAGGGCTCACTGAAGCTTTCTTT.